This T cell receptor beta chain comes out of a study of blood T cells in healthy people across ages. Study conclusions and caveats: Observed TCR beta diversity per million T cells went down as age went up. This fall followed a roughly linear course with age.

As for this clonotype: Its antigen remains unidentified.

It was with a sample-barcoded 5' primer and a J-beta primer mix that a second PCR of roughly 7 to 12 cycles was run. TCRdb fed the 5' RACE reads into MiXCR, producing one record per CDR3 protein. This repertoire shows approximately 900,000 distinct CDR3 sequences, roughly 43% found once; its top ten account for 13%. Germline V CDR1 and CDR2: SGHRS, YFSETQ. Germline trimming cut 0 bases from V and 2 bases from J; bases unmatched to any gene: 2. The CDR3 length is 15 residues. The V and J genes are TRBV5-1 and TRBJ2-3, with 8 bases fitting TRBD1. The sequenced material came from blood. This TCR was sampled from a man aged 25-45 years in good health. The CDR3 here is CASSLEGQVTDTQYF. The DNA of the CDR3 is TGCGCCAGCAGCTTGGAGGGACAGGTCACAGATACGCAGTATTTT.